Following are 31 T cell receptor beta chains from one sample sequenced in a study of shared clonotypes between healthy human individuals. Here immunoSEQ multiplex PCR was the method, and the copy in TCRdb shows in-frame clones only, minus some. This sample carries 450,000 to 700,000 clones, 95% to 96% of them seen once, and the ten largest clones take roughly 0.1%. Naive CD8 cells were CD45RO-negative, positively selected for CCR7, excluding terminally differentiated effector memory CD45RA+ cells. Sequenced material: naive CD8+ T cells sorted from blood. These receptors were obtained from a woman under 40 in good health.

CDR3 nucleotides: TGTGCCAGCAGTGCCGGGACAGGGGGCGTCGGGGAGCTGTTTTTT. This encodes CASSAGTGGVGELFF. The gene calls are TRBV27 and TRBJ2-2; 12 bases map to TRBD1. V was clipped by 5 bases and J by 7 bases; unmatched bases: 5. The CDR3 totals 15 residues. Germline values: CDR1 MNHEY, CDR2 SMNVEV (reference sequence).

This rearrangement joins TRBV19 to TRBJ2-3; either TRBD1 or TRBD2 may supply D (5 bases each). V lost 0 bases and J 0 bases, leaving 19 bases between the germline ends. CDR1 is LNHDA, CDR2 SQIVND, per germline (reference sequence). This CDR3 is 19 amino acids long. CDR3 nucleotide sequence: TGTGCCAGTAGTATAGATCACGTTCCCGGGGCTGCTAGCACAGATACGCAGTATTTT. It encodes CASSIDHVPGAASTDTQYF. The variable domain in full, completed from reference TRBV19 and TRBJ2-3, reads DGGITQSPKYLFRKEGQNVTLSCEQNLNHDAMYWYRQDPGQGLRLIYYSQIVNDFQKGDIAEGYSVSREKKESFPLTVTSAQKNPTAFYLCASSIDHVPGAASTDTQYFGPGTRLTVL.

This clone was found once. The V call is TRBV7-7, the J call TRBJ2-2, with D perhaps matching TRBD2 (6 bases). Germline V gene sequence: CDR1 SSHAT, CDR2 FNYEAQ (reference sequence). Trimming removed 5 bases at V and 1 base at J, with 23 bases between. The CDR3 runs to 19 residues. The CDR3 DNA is TGTGCCAGCAGCCCCCTACTAGCTCTGGAACCCAGGAACACCGGGGAGCTGTTTTTT. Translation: CASSPLLALEPRNTGELFF.

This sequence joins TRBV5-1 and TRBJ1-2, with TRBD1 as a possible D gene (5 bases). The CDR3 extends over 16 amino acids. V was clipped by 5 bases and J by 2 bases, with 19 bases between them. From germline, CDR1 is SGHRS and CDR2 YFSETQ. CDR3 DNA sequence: TGCGCCAGCAGTTCTCTGGGGGAGAATACAAACTATGGCTACACCTTC. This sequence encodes CASSSLGENTNYGYTF.

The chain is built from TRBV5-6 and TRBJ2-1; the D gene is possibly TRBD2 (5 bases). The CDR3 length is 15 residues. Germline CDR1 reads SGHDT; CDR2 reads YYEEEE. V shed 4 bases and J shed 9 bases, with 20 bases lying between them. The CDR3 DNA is TGTGCCAGCAGCACCTTCCTCTGGGAGCGCAGTGAGCAGTTCTTC. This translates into CASSTFLWERSEQFF.

The CDR3 DNA is TGTGCCAGCAGTACGTGGGACACTGAAGCTTTCTTT. Encoded protein: CASSTWDTEAFF. The rearrangement links TRBV28 to TRBJ1-1; D is uncertain. CDR3 size: 12 residues. Trimming took off 5 bases at V and 3 bases at J, with 7 bases between the two ends. The germline V gene encodes CDR1 MDHEN and CDR2 SYDVKM.

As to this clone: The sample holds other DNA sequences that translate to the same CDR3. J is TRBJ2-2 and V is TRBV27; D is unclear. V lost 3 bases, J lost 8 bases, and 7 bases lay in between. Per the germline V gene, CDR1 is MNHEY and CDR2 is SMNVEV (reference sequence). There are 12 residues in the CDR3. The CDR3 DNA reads TGTGCCAGCAGTTTTGGCACTGGGGAGCTGTTTTTT. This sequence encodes CASSFGTGELFF.

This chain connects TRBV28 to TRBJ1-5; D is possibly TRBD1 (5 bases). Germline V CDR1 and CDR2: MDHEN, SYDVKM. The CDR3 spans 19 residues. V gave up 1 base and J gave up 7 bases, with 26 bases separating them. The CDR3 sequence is CASSLFGSHLRDLSQPQHF. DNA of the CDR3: TGTGCCAGCAGTTTATTTGGCAGCCACCTGCGGGACCTAAGCCAGCCCCAGCATTTT.

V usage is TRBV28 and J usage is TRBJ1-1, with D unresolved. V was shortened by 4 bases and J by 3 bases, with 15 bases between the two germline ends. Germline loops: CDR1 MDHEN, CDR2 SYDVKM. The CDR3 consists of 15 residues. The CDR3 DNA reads TGTGCCAGCAGTTACCCCTGGGCCCCGCACACTGAAGCTTTCTTT. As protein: CASSYPWAPHTEAFF.

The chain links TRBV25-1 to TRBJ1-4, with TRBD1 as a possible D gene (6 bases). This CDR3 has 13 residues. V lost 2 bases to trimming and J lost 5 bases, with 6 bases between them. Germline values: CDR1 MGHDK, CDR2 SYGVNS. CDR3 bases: TGTGCCAGCAGTGAAGGACAGAATGAAAAACTGTTTTTT. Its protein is CASSEGQNEKLFF. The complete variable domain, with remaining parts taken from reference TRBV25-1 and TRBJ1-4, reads EADIYQTPRYLVIGTGKKITLECSQTMGHDKMYWYQQDPGMELHLIHYSYGVNSTEKGDLSSESTVSRIRTEHFPLTLESARPSHTSQYLCASSEGQNEKLFFGSGTQLSVL.

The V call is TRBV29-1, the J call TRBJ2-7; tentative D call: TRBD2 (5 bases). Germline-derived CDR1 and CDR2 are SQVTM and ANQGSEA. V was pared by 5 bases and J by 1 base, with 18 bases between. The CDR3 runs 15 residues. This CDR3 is CSVSGGRARSYEQYF. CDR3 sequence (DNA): TGCAGCGTTAGCGGAGGAAGGGCCCGTTCCTACGAGCAGTACTTC.

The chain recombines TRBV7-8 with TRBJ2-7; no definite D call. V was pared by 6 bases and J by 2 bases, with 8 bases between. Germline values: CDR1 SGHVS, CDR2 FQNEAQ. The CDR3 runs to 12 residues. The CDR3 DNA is TGTGCCAGCAGTCTTGTACCCTACGAGCAGTACTTC. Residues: CASSLVPYEQYF.

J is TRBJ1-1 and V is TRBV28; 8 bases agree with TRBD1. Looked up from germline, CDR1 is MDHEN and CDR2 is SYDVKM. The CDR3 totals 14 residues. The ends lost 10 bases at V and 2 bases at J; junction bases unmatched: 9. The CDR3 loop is CATKPGGSNTEAFF. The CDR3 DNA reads TGTGCCACCAAACCAGGGGGCTCTAACACTGAAGCTTTCTTT. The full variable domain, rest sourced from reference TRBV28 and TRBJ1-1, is DVKVTQSSRYLVKRTGEKVFLECVQDMDHENMFWYRQDPGLGLRLIYFSYDVKMKEKGDIPEGYSVSREKKERFSLILESASTNQTSMYLCATKPGGSNTEAFFGQGTRLTVV.

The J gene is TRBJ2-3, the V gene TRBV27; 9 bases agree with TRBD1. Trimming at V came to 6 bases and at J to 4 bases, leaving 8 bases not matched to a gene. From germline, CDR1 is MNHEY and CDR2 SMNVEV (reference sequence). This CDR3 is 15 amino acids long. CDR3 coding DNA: TGTGCCAGCAGATACGGGACAGGGTGGGCAGATACGCAGTATTTT. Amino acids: CASRYGTGWADTQYF.

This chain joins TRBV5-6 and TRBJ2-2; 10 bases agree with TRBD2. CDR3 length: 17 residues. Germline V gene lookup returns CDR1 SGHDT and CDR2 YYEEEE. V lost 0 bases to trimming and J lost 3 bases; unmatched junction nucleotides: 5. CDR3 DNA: TGTGCCAGCAGCTTGGTTCTAGCGGGAGTTTACACCGGGGAGCTGTTTTTT. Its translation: CASSLVLAGVYTGELFF.

The CDR3 DNA follows: TGTGCCAGCAGCCATTGGACAGGGTATGGCTACACCTTC. Its protein product is CASSHWTGYGYTF. The rearrangement uses TRBV14 and TRBJ1-2; TRBD1 agrees at 8 bases. CDR3 size: 13 residues. J gave up 5 bases and V 3 bases, and 2 bases lay outside the gene matches. The germline gives CDR1 SGHDN, CDR2 FVKESK.

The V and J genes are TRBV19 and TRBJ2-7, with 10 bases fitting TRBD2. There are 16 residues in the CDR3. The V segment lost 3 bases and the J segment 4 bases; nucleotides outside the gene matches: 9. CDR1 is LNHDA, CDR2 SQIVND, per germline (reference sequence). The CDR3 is CASSIPSAGGPYEQYF. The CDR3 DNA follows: TGTGCCAGTAGTATCCCCTCAGCGGGAGGGCCTTACGAGCAGTACTTC. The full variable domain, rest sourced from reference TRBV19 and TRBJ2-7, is DGGITQSPKYLFRKEGQNVTLSCEQNLNHDAMYWYRQDPGQGLRLIYYSQIVNDFQKGDIAEGYSVSREKKESFPLTVTSAQKNPTAFYLCASSIPSAGGPYEQYFGPGTRLTVT.

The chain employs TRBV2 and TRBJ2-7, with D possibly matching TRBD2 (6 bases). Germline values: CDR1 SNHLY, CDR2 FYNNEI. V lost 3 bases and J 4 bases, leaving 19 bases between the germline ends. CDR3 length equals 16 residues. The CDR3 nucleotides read TGTGCCAGCAGTGAGTCTAGCGCCGGCCGGGCGTACGAGCAGTACTTC. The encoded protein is CASSESSAGRAYEQYF.

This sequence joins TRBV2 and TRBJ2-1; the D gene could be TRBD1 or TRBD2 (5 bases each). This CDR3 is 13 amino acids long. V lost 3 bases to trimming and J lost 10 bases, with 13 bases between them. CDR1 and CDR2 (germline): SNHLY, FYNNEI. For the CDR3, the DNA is TGTGCCAGCAGTGATTCCCCTTGGGGGGAGCAGTTCTTC. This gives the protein CASSDSPWGEQFF.

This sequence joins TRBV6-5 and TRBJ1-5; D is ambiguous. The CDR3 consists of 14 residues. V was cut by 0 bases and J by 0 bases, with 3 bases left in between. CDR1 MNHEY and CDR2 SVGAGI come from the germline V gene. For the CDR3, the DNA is TGTGCCAGCAGTTACTCTTATAGCAATCAGCCCCAGCATTTT. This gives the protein CASSYSYSNQPQHF.

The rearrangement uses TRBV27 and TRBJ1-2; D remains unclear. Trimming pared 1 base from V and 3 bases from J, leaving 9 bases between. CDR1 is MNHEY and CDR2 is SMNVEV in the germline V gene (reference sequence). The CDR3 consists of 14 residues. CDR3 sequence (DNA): TGTGCCAGCAGTTTATTTATCGGGGACTATGGCTACACCTTC. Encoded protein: CASSLFIGDYGYTF.

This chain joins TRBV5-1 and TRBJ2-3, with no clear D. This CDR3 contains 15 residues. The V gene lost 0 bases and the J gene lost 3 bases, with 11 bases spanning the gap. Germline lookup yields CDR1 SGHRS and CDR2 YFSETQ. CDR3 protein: CASSLAPSPTDTQYF. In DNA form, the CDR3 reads TGCGCCAGCAGCTTGGCCCCAAGCCCTACAGATACGCAGTATTTT.

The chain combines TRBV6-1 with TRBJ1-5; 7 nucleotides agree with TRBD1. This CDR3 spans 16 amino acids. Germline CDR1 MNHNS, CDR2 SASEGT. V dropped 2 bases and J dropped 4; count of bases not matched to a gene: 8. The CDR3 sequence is CASSELRTGGNQPQHF. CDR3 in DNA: TGTGCCAGCAGTGAACTTCGGACAGGTGGGAATCAGCCCCAGCATTTT.

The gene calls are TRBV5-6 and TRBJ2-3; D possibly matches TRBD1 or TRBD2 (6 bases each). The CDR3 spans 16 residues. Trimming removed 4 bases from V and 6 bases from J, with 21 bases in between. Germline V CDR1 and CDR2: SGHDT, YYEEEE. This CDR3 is CASSSAGELGGDTQYF. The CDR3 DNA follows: TGTGCCAGCAGCAGCGCAGGAGAACTAGGGGGGGATACGCAGTATTTT.

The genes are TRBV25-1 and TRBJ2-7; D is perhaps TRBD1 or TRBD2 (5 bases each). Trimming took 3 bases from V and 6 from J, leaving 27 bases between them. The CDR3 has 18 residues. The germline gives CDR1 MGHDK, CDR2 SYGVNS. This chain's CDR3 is CASSEKGTSYVLRGEQYF. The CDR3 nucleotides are TGTGCCAGCAGTGAGAAGGGGACCTCCTATGTCCTAAGGGGCGAGCAGTACTTC.

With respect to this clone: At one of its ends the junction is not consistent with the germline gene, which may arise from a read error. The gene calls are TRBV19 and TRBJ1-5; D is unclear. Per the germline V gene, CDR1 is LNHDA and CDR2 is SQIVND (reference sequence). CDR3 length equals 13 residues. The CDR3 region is CGVGPLGNQPQHF. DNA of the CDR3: TGCGGCGTGGGCCCTTTGGGCAATCAGCCCCAGCATTTT.

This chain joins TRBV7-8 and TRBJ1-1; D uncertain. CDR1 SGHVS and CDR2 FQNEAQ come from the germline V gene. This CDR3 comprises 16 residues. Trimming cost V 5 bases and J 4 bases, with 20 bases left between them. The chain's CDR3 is CASSTGPYLSGTEAFF. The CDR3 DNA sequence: TGTGCCAGCAGCACCGGACCCTACCTCTCGGGCACTGAAGCTTTCTTT.

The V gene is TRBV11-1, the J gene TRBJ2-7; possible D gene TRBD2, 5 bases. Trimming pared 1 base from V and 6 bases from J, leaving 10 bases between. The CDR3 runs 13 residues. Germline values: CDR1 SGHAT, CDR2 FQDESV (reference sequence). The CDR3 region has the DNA TGTGCCAGCAGCTTAGGGGAGTGGGGCGAGCAGTACTTC. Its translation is CASSLGEWGEQYF.

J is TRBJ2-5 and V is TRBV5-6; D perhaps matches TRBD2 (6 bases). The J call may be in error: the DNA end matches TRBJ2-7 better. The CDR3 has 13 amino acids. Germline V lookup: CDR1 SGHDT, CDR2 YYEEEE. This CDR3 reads CASGDLDSYEQYF. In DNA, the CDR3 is TGTGCCAGCGGGGACTTGGACTCCTACGAGCAGTACTTC.

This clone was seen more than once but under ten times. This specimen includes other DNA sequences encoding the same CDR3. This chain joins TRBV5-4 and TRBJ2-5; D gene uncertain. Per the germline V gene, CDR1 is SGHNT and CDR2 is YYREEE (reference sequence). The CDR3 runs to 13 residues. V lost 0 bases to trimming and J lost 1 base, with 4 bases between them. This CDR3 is CASSLESQETQYF. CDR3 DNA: TGTGCCAGCAGCTTGGAATCCCAAGAGACCCAGTACTTC.

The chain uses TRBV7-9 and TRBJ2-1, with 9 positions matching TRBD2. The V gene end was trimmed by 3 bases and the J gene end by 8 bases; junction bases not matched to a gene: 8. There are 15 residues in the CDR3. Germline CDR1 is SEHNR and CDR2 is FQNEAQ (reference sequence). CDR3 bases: TGTGCCAGCAGCTTCCGGGCTAGCGGGAACGATGAGCAGTTCTTC. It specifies CASSFRASGNDEQFF.